This entry is about one TCR beta chain. The V gene lost 4 bases and the J gene lost 5 bases, with 15 bases spanning the gap. The CDR3 runs to 14 residues. The record originates from a study of early T cells in non-severe SARS-CoV-2 infection. cDNA molecules, individually, were tagged with unique molecular identifiers. A single record per CDR3 protein comes from TCRdb applying MiXCR to the 5' RACE reads. This sample carries some 81,000 distinct CDR3 sequences, about 15% of them seen once, and the ten largest clones take around 2.6%. The V call is TRBV12-3 or TRBV12-4, the J call TRBJ2-7; D not resolved. This TCR came from an adult who was a healthcare worker with PCR-confirmed SARS-CoV-2 infection or an uninfected control (not recorded which). What was sequenced was whole blood. The CDR3 loop reads CASSSTPPPHEQYF. CDR3 DNA sequence: TGTGCCAGCAGTTCGACGCCACCCCCCCACGAGCAGTACTTC.